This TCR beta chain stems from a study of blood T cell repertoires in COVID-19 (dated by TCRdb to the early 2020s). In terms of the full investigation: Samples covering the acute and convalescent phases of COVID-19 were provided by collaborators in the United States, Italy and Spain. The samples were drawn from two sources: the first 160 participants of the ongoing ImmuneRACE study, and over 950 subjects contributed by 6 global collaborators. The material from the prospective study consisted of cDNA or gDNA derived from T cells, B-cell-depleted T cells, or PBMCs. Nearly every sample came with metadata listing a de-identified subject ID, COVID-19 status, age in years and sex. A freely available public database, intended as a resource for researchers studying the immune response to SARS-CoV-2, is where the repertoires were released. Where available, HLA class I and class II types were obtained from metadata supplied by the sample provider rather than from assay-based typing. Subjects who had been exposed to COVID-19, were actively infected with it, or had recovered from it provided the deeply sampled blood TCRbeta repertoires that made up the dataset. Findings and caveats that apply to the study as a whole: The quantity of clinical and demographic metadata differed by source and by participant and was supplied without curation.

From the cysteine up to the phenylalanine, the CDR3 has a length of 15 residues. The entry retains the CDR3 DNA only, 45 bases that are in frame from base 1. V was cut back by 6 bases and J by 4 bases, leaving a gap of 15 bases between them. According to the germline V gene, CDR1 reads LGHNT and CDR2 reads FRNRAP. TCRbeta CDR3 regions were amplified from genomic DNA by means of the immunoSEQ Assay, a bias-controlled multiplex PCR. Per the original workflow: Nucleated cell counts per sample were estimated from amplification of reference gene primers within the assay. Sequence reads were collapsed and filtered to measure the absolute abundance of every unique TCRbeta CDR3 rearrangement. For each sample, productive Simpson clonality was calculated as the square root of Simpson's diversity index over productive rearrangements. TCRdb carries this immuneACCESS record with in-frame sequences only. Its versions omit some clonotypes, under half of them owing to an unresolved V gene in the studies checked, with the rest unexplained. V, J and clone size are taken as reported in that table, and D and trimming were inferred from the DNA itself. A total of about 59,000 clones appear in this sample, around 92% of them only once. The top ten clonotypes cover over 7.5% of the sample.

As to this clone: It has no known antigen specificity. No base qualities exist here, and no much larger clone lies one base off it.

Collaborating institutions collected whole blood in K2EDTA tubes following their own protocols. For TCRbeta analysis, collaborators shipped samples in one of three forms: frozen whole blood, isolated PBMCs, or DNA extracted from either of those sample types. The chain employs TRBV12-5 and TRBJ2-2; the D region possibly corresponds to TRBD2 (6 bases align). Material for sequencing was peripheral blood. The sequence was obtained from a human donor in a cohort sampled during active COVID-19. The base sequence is TGTGCTAGTGGCCCAGCGGGTGGAGGCACCGGGGAGCTGTTTTTT. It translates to CASGPAGGGTGELFF.